These T cell receptor beta chains were read from a single sample in a study of CD8 T cells in Susac syndrome. A single record per CDR3 protein comes from TCRdb applying MiXCR to the immunoSEQ multiplex PCR reads. This sample has about 70,000 distinct CDR3 sequences, with approximately 96% found just once. Sequencing was carried out using CD4+ T cells from PBMCs. The receptors derive from a human donor with multiple sclerosis. CDR3s include the opening cysteine and the closing phenylalanine or tryptophan. Each record gives: D gene, V gene, J gene, clone size, CDR3 protein, CDR3 DNA. The D gene is left open where the match is weak. Rows give clone size only sometimes, using once, few, many, or a class for an expanded clone.

TRBD1	TRBV5-1	TRBJ2-5	-	CASSADREQETQYF	TGCGCCAGCAGCGCAGACAGGGAACAAGAGACCCAGTACTTC
-	TRBV27	TRBJ1-2	-	CASSSLGLGYTF	TGTGCCAGCAGTTCCCTGGGCTTGGGCTACACCTTC
TRBD1	TRBV6-5	TRBJ2-5	-	CASRGDRVTETQYF	TGTGCCAGCAGAGGGGACAGGGTGACAGAGACCCAGTACTTC
-	TRBV5-1	TRBJ1-2	-	CASSFLDNYGYTF	TGCGCCAGCAGCTTTTTAGATAACTATGGCTACACCTTC
TRBD2	TRBV6-2/TRBV6-3	TRBJ2-2	-	CASTRLAGDTGELFF	TGTGCCAGCACCCGACTAGCGGGGGACACCGGGGAGCTGTTTTTT
TRBD1	TRBV20-1	TRBJ1-1	-	CSARRQGGTEAFF	TGCAGTGCTAGAAGGCAGGGGGGCACTGAAGCTTTCTTT
TRBD1	TRBV3-1	TRBJ2-2	few	CASRRQGNTGELFF	TGTGCCAGCAGAAGACAGGGGAACACCGGGGAGCTGTTTTTT
-	TRBV12-3/TRBV12-4	TRBJ2-1	-	CASSLNRWNEQFF	TGTGCCAGCAGTTTAAACAGGTGGAATGAGCAGTTCTTC
TRBD2	TRBV5-6	TRBJ2-2	few	CASSLSGGPNTGELFF	TGTGCCAGCAGCTTGTCGGGAGGCCCGAACACCGGGGAGCTGTTTTTT
-	TRBV4-1	TRBJ1-4	-	CASSEGGYGGFKEKLFF	TGCGCCAGCAGCGAAGGCGGATATGGAGGATTCAAAGAAAAACTGTTTTTT
-	TRBV7-2	TRBJ2-1	-	CASSFSHEQFF	TGTGCCAGCAGCTTCTCCCATGAGCAGTTCTTC
-	TRBV5-4	TRBJ2-5	-	CASSSQDTQETQYF	TGTGCCAGCAGCTCCCAGGATACTCAAGAGACCCAGTACTTC
-	TRBV20-1	TRBJ1-6	-	CSARDSGSSYNSPLHF	TGCAGTGCTAGAGATTCCGGAAGCTCCTATAATTCACCCCTCCACTTT
-	TRBV7-2	TRBJ2-3	-	CASSLVREDTQYF	TGTGCCAGCAGCTTAGTCAGGGAAGATACGCAGTATTTT
-	TRBV29-1	TRBJ1-2	-	CSVDFGYSAHGYTF	TGCAGCGTTGATTTCGGTTACAGTGCTCATGGCTACACCTTC
TRBD1	TRBV2	TRBJ2-5	-	CASRPGQGETQYF	TGTGCCAGCAGGCCGGGACAGGGAGAGACCCAGTACTTC